The 8 T cell receptor beta chains presented below share a single source sample, sequenced in a study of graft-versus-host responses after intestinal transplantation. No antigens are known for them. Assay: immunoSEQ multiplex PCR; the TCRdb copy retains only in-frame clones and omits some. The table has approximately 88,000 clones, roughly 90% seen once. This specimen was unstimulated CD4+ T cells sorted from spleen or lymph node cells, taken before intestinal transplant. These receptor sequences come from a human donor who received an intestinal transplant.

This chain links TRBV11-2 with TRBJ2-1, with TRBD2 as a possible D gene (5 bases). The germline CDR1 and CDR2 sequences are SGHAT and FQNNGV. The V gene lost 7 bases and the J gene lost 0 bases, with 13 bases spanning the gap. The CDR3 is 15 residues long. The CDR3 DNA reads as TGTGCCAGCACCGCGTCGGGGAGCTCCTACAATGAGCAGTTCTTC. Its protein is CASTASGSSYNEQFF.

V is TRBV5-1 and J is TRBJ1-1, with TRBD1 as a possible D gene (5 bases). CDR3 size: 15 residues. The V end was cut by 0 bases, the J end by 3 bases, with 12 bases between. Germline V gene data show CDR1 as SGHRS and CDR2 as YFSETQ. CDR3 coding DNA: TGCGCCAGCAGCTTGGAGTATGGCAGGGACACTGAAGCTTTCTTT. Translated, it gives CASSLEYGRDTEAFF.

The chain combines TRBV2 with TRBJ1-2, with a tentative D call TRBD1 (5 bases). CDR1 and CDR2 (germline): SNHLY, FYNNEI. The CDR3 contains 15 residues. V was clipped by 2 bases and J by 4 bases, with 14 bases between them. CDR3 in amino acids: CASSEQEEDTYGYTF. In DNA form, the CDR3 reads TGTGCCAGCAGTGAACAGGAAGAGGACACCTATGGCTACACCTTC.

The count of this clone is one. The rearrangement uses TRBV10-3 and TRBJ1-4, with 10 bases fitting TRBD1. The CDR3 has 19 amino acids. Germline CDR1 reads ENHRY; CDR2 reads SYGVKD. Trimming took 6 bases from V and 0 from J; bases not matched to a gene: 13. The CDR3 here is CAIRQGTGTGASTNEKLFF. DNA for the CDR3: TGTGCCATCAGGCAGGGGACCGGGACAGGGGCCTCAACTAATGAAAAACTGTTTTTT.

The rearrangement joins TRBV27 to TRBJ2-5; 11 bases fit TRBD2. The closer fit of TRBJ2-7 to the DNA end suggests the J call may be wrong. This CDR3 is built from 19 residues. CDR1 and CDR2 (germline): MNHEY, SMNVEV (reference sequence). DNA for the CDR3: TGTGCCAGCAGTTTAGTCTTTGGGGGAACTAGCGGGGGATCCTACGAGCAGTACTTC. This gives the protein CASSLVFGGTSGGSYEQYF.

The V and J genes are TRBV5-4 and TRBJ1-2, with D perhaps matching TRBD1 (5 bases). CDR3 length: 12 amino acids. Germline V lookup: CDR1 SGHNT, CDR2 YYREEE (reference sequence). V was cut by 4 bases and J by 6 bases, with 10 bases left in between. CDR3 nucleotide sequence: TGTGCCAGCAGCCTGGCGGGGGATGGCTACACCTTC. Protein product: CASSLAGDGYTF.

This chain joins TRBV9 and TRBJ2-1; maybe TRBD1 (6 bases). Germline loops: CDR1 SGDLS, CDR2 YYNGEE. There are 14 residues in the CDR3. V gave up 0 bases and J gave up 8 bases, with 12 bases separating them. This CDR3 is CASSVVGGWDEQFF. CDR3 coding DNA: TGTGCCAGCAGCGTAGTAGGGGGATGGGATGAGCAGTTCTTC. Variable domain in full (rest from reference TRBV9 and TRBJ2-1): DSGVTQTPKHLITATGQRVTLRCSPRSGDLSVYWYQQSLDQGLQFLIQYYNGEERAKGNILERFSAQQFPDLHSELNLSSLELGDSALYFCASSVVGGWDEQFFGPGTRLTVL.

The chain employs TRBV4-2 and TRBJ2-7, with 10 bases aligning to TRBD1. Germline V CDR1 and CDR2: LGHNA, YNFKEQ. J lost 4 bases, V lost 8 bases, and 8 bases had no gene match. The CDR3 spans 14 residues. CDR3 DNA sequence: TGTGCCAGCTCCCCGGGGGGACAGGGGTACGAGCAGTACTTC. It yields the protein CASSPGGQGYEQYF.